A selection of T cell receptor beta chains follows, all from one sample in a study of blood T cells in healthy people across ages. One entry per CDR3 protein, called by TCRdb with MiXCR from the 5' RACE reads. The data contain 850,000 or so distinct CDR3 sequences, about 30% of them seen just once; the ten biggest clones take up approximately 15%. Source material: blood. The receptors stem from an elderly woman in good health. CDR3s include the opening cysteine and the closing phenylalanine or tryptophan. The order of the fields is clone size, D gene, J gene, V gene, CDR3 protein, CDR3 DNA. A D gene is named only where the DNA matches it firmly. Clone size, where shown, is once, few, many, or a class for clones that have expanded.

- | - | TRBJ1-1 | TRBV6-2/TRBV6-3 | CASSYGGFIAFF | TGTGCCAGCAGTTACGGGGGTTTTATAGCTTTCTTT
- | - | TRBJ1-4 | TRBV28 | CASSPGSVGGEKLFF | TGTGCCAGCAGTCCAGGGTCTGTTGGCGGGGAAAAACTGTTTTTT
many | - | TRBJ2-5 | TRBV20-1 | CSASLVQTQYF | TGCAGTGCTAGTTTAGTCCAGACCCAGTACTTC
many | - | TRBJ1-1 | TRBV20-1 | CSAQRPAAVTEAFF | TGCAGTGCTCAACGACCGGCTGCGGTCACTGAAGCTTTCTTT
- | - | TRBJ2-1 | TRBV5-1 | CASSRDPGSYSERFF | TGCGCCAGCAGCCGGGACCCGGGATCCTACAGTGAGCGGTTCTTC
few | TRBD2 | TRBJ2-5 | TRBV20-1 | CSARQGLALETQYF | TGCAGTGCTCGCCAGGGACTAGCCTTAGAGACCCAGTACTTC
- | - | TRBJ2-5 | TRBV7-9 | CASGAQETQYF | TGTGCCAGCGGTGCCCAAGAGACCCAGTACTTC
many | TRBD2 | TRBJ2-1 | TRBV27 | CASSPKPSGGGRGEQFF | TGTGCCAGCAGCCCCAAGCCCAGCGGGGGGGGAAGGGGTGAGCAGTTCTTC
- | - | TRBJ1-3 | TRBV29-1 | CSVDTGIYGNTIYF | TGCAGCGTTGACACAGGGATTTACGGAAACACCATATATTTT
- | - | TRBJ2-1 | TRBV6-6 | CASNSGAYSEQFF | TGTGCCAGCAACTCGGGGGCCTACAGTGAGCAGTTCTTC
many | - | TRBJ2-3 | TRBV11-2 | CASSLGVHPDTQYF | TGTGCCAGCAGCTTAGGAGTCCACCCAGATACGCAGTATTTT
many | - | TRBJ1-1 | TRBV12-3/TRBV12-4 | CASSASFRGEAFF | TGTGCCAGCAGTGCTTCTTTCAGGGGTGAAGCTTTCTTT
- | - | TRBJ1-2 | TRBV12-3/TRBV12-4 | CASTTTGSGYGYTF | TGTGCCAGCACCACGACTGGGTCAGGCTATGGCTACACCTTC
- | - | TRBJ1-1 | TRBV2 | CASTSGGSNTEAFF | TGTGCCAGCACCTCGGGAGGATCGAACACTGAAGCTTTCTTT
- | TRBD2 | TRBJ2-1 | TRBV3-1 | CASSQVPAGNNEQFF | TGTGCCAGCAGCCAAGTCCCAGCGGGAAACAATGAGCAGTTCTTC
- | TRBD1 | TRBJ2-5 | TRBV20-1 | CSAKPGTGEETQYF | TGCAGTGCTAAACCCGGGACAGGGGAAGAGACCCAGTACTTC
many | - | TRBJ1-2 | TRBV15 | CATSRDPPGRNYGYTF | TGTGCCACCAGCAGAGATCCCCCGGGTCGGAACTATGGCTACACCTTC
- | TRBD2 | TRBJ2-3 | TRBV28 | CASSLIRRGGRDTQYF | TGTGCCAGCAGTTTAATTCGGCGGGGGGGCAGGGATACGCAGTATTTT
once | TRBD1 | TRBJ2-1 | TRBV5-5 | CASILRTGSDEQFF | TGTGCCAGCATACTAAGGACAGGGTCGGATGAGCAGTTCTTC
few | - | TRBJ1-2 | TRBV14 | CASSQTRTAYLPYGYTF | TGTGCCAGCAGCCAAACTAGGACAGCTTACTTGCCCTATGGCTACACCTTC
few | TRBD2 | TRBJ2-1 | TRBV3-1 | CASSPSSGGYYNEQFF | TGTGCCAGCAGCCCAAGCAGCGGGGGATACTACAATGAGCAGTTCTTC
many | - | TRBJ2-5 | TRBV12-3/TRBV12-4 | CASSLLFGRVETQYF | TGTGCCAGCAGTTTATTATTCGGCAGGGTGGAGACCCAGTACTTC
many | - | TRBJ2-3 | TRBV7-9 | CASSRTASTDTQYF | TGTGCCAGCAGCCGGACAGCGTCCACAGATACGCAGTATTTT